The next 9 T cell receptor beta chains were all read from a single sample in a study of vaccination and CD4 T cells after COVID-19. The Oncomine TCR Beta short-read assay sequenced DNA from cultured CD4+ T cells. Cultured CD4+ T cells were the source of extracted genomic DNA. TCRdb used MiXCR to reprocess the PCR reads, holding one entry per CDR3 protein. The sample shows 7,000 to 9,000 distinct CDR3 sequences, about 38% of them seen only once. The antigens of these receptors remain unknown. Treatment here: roughly 11-day PBMC culture with coronavirus spike peptide pools or control peptides (ViraFEST assay). Gathered ahead of the COVID-19 pandemic (2011-2018) were the CD4+ T cells of the unexposed donor. Sequencing was performed on CD4+ T cells from blood, cultured in vitro. These receptors all come from a human donor in good health.

This clonotype was picked up a small number of times. The V and J genes are TRBV6-1 and TRBJ1-5; 11 bases are a match to TRBD1. The CDR3 spans 15 residues. Losses at the gene ends were 7 bases for V and 4 bases for J; bases not matched to a gene: 6. CDR1 MNHNS and CDR2 SASEGT come from the germline V gene. The CDR3 loop reads CASTGGQGANQPQHF. For the CDR3, the DNA is TGTGCCAGCACGGGCGGACAGGGGGCAAATCAGCCCCAGCATTTT.

This clonotype was found a few times. This rearrangement joins TRBV20-1 to TRBJ2-5; 14 bases are shared with TRBD2. V lost 8 bases to trimming and J lost 5 bases; unmatched junction nucleotides: 13. Germline lookup yields CDR1 DFQATT and CDR2 SNEGSKA (reference sequence). The CDR3 covers 16 residues. The CDR3 loop is CSMYGTSGRLRETQYF. CDR3 DNA sequence: TGCAGTATGTATGGGACTAGCGGGAGACTAAGGGAGACCCAGTACTTC.

The chain joins TRBV20-1 to TRBJ1-1; TRBD1 matches 9 bases. V lost 6 bases, J lost 5 bases, and 7 bases stayed unmatched. CDR3 length: 13 residues. Germline V gene sequence: CDR1 DFQATT, CDR2 SNEGSKA (reference sequence). CDR3 bases: TGCAGTGCCCAGGACAGGGGAGTGACTGAAGCTTTCTTT. Translating it yields CSAQDRGVTEAFF.

The V and J genes are TRBV7-2 and TRBJ2-7; unclear D gene. The CDR3 has 12 residues. The germline CDR1 and CDR2 sequences are SGHTA and FQGNSA. Trimming took off 2 bases at V and 2 bases at J, with 4 bases between the two ends. The CDR3 here is CASSLTTYEQYF. The CDR3 nucleotides are TGTGCCAGCAGCTTAACTACCTACGAGCAGTACTTC.

The chain links TRBV6-2 or TRBV6-3 to TRBJ2-7; D is possibly TRBD1 (5 bases). V lost 10 bases to trimming and J lost 3 bases, with 13 bases between them. CDR1 and CDR2 (germline): MNHEY, SVGEGT. The CDR3 has 12 amino acids. CDR3 nucleotides: TGTGCCAACGCGACAGTCCTCTACGAGCAGTACTTC. Protein sequence: CANATVLYEQYF.

This clonotype appeared a few times. The J gene is TRBJ1-2, the V gene TRBV20-1, with 7 bases lining up with TRBD1. After removal of 3 bases from V and 6 bases from J, the junction contained 13 bases not matched to a gene. Germline V gene sequence: CDR1 DFQATT, CDR2 SNEGSKA (reference sequence). The length of the CDR3 is 15 residues. For the CDR3, the DNA is TGCAGTGCTAGCGTTGTCGGGACGAGGGGGCATGGCTACACCTTC. It specifies CSASVVGTRGHGYTF.

The rearrangement joins TRBV18 to TRBJ1-1; a possible D gene is TRBD1 (5 bases). This CDR3 has 13 amino acids. Trimming took 3 bases from V and 3 from J, leaving 8 bases between them. Per the germline V gene, CDR1 is KGHSH and CDR2 is LQKENI. CDR3 loop: CASSPGGDTEAFF. The CDR3 DNA reads TGTGCCAGCTCACCCGGGGGGGACACTGAAGCTTTCTTT.

The gene calls are TRBV19 and TRBJ1-5, with a tentative D call TRBD1 (5 bases). CDR1 is LNHDA, CDR2 SQIVND, per germline (reference sequence). The CDR3 is made up of 15 amino acids. The germline V and J ends were trimmed by 3 bases and 6 bases, with 15 bases remaining between them. The CDR3 DNA sequence: TGTGCCAGTAGTATTTCGGCAGGGAGAGGTCAGCCCCAGCATTTT. Its translation is CASSISAGRGQPQHF.

The chain has TRBV6-4 and TRBJ1-1; perhaps TRBD1 as D (5 bases). The CDR3 spans 15 residues. Germline-derived CDR1 and CDR2 are MRHNA and SNTAGT. The germline V and J ends were trimmed by 2 bases and 0 bases, with 10 bases remaining between them. CDR3 protein: CASSDRARVNTEAFF. The CDR3 region has the DNA TGTGCCAGCAGTGACAGGGCCAGGGTGAACACTGAAGCTTTCTTT.